These 4 T cell receptor beta chains were all obtained from the same sample, sequenced in a study of blood T cell repertoires in COVID-19. The protocol was immunoSEQ multiplex PCR, while the TCRdb copy is restricted to in-frame clones and leaves out a portion. The profile shows approximately 240,000 clones, about 90% of them singletons. Sequences were obtained from peripheral blood. The receptors here all came from a woman under 30 who had recovered from COVID-19.

The chain links TRBV6-5 to TRBJ2-7; TRBD1 aligns across 8 bases. Germline assignment: CDR1 MNHEY and CDR2 SVGAGI. With V trimmed by 4 bases and J by 6 bases, 11 bases remained unmatched. The length of the CDR3 is 15 residues. The CDR3 protein is CASSSPRGPSSEQYF. CDR3 DNA sequence: TGTGCCAGCAGTTCGCCCAGGGGGCCTTCTTCCGAGCAGTACTTC.

The chain combines TRBV27 with TRBJ2-7; 11 nucleotides align to TRBD2. Unmatched junction bases numbered 11, after V lost 6 bases and J lost 4 bases. Germline CDR1 MNHEY, CDR2 SMNVEV (reference sequence). The CDR3 length is 16 residues. This CDR3 is CASSPTSGVLKYEQYF. The CDR3 nucleotides are TGTGCCAGCAGCCCGACTAGCGGGGTTCTTAAGTACGAGCAGTACTTC.

The gene calls are TRBV7-5 and TRBJ1-5; no check of the table's D call, TRBD1, against the DNA was made. TRBV7-5 is marked as a pseudogene. This CDR3 region has 15 residues. For the CDR3, the DNA is TGTGTCAGAAGCTTAGCACACAGGGGAGGACAGCCCCAGCATTTT. Amino acid sequence: CVRSLAHRGGQPQHF.

This clone was seen a handful of times. This rearrangement joins TRBV29-1 to TRBJ2-7; 11 bases agree with TRBD1. CDR3 length: 14 amino acids. J gave up 1 base and V 5 bases, and 4 bases lay outside the gene matches. Germline loops: CDR1 SQVTM, CDR2 ANQGSEA. Here the CDR3 DNA reads TGCAGCGTTTTTGGGGACAGGGGGTCCTACGAGCAGTACTTC. Translated, it gives CSVFGDRGSYEQYF.